Shown below are 31 T cell receptor beta chains from a single sample sequenced in a study of shared clonotypes between healthy human individuals. Repertoires were generated with immunoSEQ multiplex PCR, while TCRdb's copy carries only in-frame clones and drops some. In the table there are some 120,000 clones, 68% of which are singletons. Sequencing input: memory CD8+ T cells sorted from blood. Noted subset: CD45RO+ cells pooled with CCR7-negative TemRA cells. Source of these receptors: a young woman in good health.

This chain links TRBV19 with TRBJ1-5; D might be TRBD1 (5 bases). The CDR3 is made up of 13 amino acids. CDR1 and CDR2 (germline): LNHDA, SQIVND (reference sequence). V was trimmed by 5 bases and J by 3 bases, leaving 8 bases between them. CDR3 sequence (DNA): TGTGCCAGTAGTCGGACATTCAATCAGCCCCAGCATTTT. This codes for CASSRTFNQPQHF.

The rearrangement uses TRBV30 and TRBJ2-5; no definite D call. Germline V gene data show CDR1 as GTSNPN and CDR2 as SVGIG (reference sequence). The CDR3 covers 13 residues. The V gene lost 5 bases and the J gene lost 11 bases, with 21 bases spanning the gap. Here the CDR3 DNA reads TGTGCCTGGTCCCACTCCGGACCTCCTGAGCAGTACTTC. Its translation is CAWSHSGPPEQYF.

This chain links TRBV2 with TRBJ2-3, with D perhaps TRBD2 (5 bases). V shed 7 bases and J shed 3 bases, with 11 bases lying between them. Germline values: CDR1 SNHLY, CDR2 FYNNEI. The CDR3 has 13 amino acids. CDR3: CASTARETDTQYF. The CDR3 DNA reads TGTGCCAGCACCGCAAGGGAGACAGATACGCAGTATTTT.

This clone was observed a handful of times. This chain links TRBV29-1 with TRBJ2-7; 9 nucleotides agree with TRBD1. V lost 0 bases, J lost 1 base, and 10 bases stayed unmatched. Germline V gene lookup returns CDR1 SQVTM and CDR2 ANQGSEA. This CDR3 is built from 17 residues. CDR3 amino acids: CSVEEGIRQGGSYEQYF. The CDR3, as DNA: TGCAGCGTTGAAGAGGGGATTAGACAGGGGGGGTCCTACGAGCAGTACTTC.

The V and J genes are TRBV15 and TRBJ2-3, with D possibly TRBD2 on 6 matching bases. CDR3 length equals 16 residues. CDR1 LNHNV and CDR2 YYDKDF come from the germline V gene (reference sequence). V was cut by 0 bases and J by 1 base, with 11 bases left in between. The CDR3 DNA reads TGTGCCACCAGCAGAGAGGGGGGTAGTGGCACAGATACGCAGTATTTT. Its protein product is CATSREGGSGTDTQYF.

The genes are TRBV5-1 and TRBJ2-1; 9 bases line up with TRBD2. The CDR3 length is 18 residues. The junction had 12 bases not matched to a gene; V was cut back by 4 bases and J by 1 base. CDR1 is SGHRS, CDR2 YFSETQ, per germline. Written as DNA, the CDR3 is TGCGCCAGCAGCCTCCCTTTTAGCGGGAGAAGTTCCTACAATGAGCAGTTCTTC. Protein: CASSLPFSGRSSYNEQFF.

The genes are TRBV14 and TRBJ2-1; a possible D gene is TRBD2 (6 bases). Germline CDR1 is SGHDN and CDR2 is FVKESK. Deletions cut 4 bases from V and 2 bases from J, with 21 bases between. The CDR3 length is 18 residues. CDR3 protein: CASSPTVSGGKAYNEQFF. CDR3 DNA: TGTGCCAGCAGCCCTACCGTTAGCGGAGGAAAAGCCTACAATGAGCAGTTCTTC.

The CDR3 spells CASSLRPRELTDTQYF. The CDR3, as DNA: TGTGCCAGCAGCCTAAGGCCCCGGGAGTTAACAGATACGCAGTATTTT. V is TRBV27 and J is TRBJ2-3; perhaps TRBD2 as D (6 bases). The V end was cut by 6 bases, the J end by 3 bases, with 19 bases between. This CDR3 is 16 amino acids long. From germline, CDR1 is MNHEY and CDR2 SMNVEV (reference sequence).

This chain links TRBV7-6 with TRBJ2-7; D uncertain. This CDR3 has 14 residues. V was trimmed by 0 bases and J by 2 bases, leaving 8 bases between them. Germline CDR1 and CDR2: SGHVS and FNYEAQ. The CDR3 loop is CASSLAGGPYEQYF. The CDR3 coding sequence is TGTGCCAGCAGCTTAGCGGGCGGACCCTACGAGCAGTACTTC.

In this sample, this clone turned up a few times. V usage is TRBV19 and J usage is TRBJ2-7; tentative D call: TRBD2 (6 bases). The V end was cut by 4 bases, the J end by 0 bases, with 13 bases between. This CDR3 has 15 amino acids. Germline lookup yields CDR1 LNHDA and CDR2 SQIVND (reference sequence). The CDR3 sequence: CASSTISGSSYEQYF. DNA for the CDR3: TGTGCCAGTAGTACGATCTCCGGGAGCTCCTACGAGCAGTACTTC.

This clone is medium-sized. This sequence joins TRBV1 and TRBJ2-1; the D call in the table, TRBD2, was not verified against the DNA. TRBV1 counts as a pseudogene. CDR3 length equals 16 residues. The CDR3 sequence: CTSSSKILAGGNEQFF. The CDR3 DNA reads TGCACCAGCAGCTCAAAGATATTAGCGGGAGGAAATGAGCAGTTCTTC.

This clone showed up just a few times. The rearrangement links TRBV7-9 to TRBJ1-1, with D maybe TRBD1 (5 bases). Trimming removed 6 bases from V and 1 base from J, with 9 bases in between. The CDR3 totals 13 residues. The germline V gene encodes CDR1 SEHNR and CDR2 FQNEAQ (reference sequence). Here the CDR3 reads CASSPTGNTEAFF. In DNA form, the CDR3 reads TGTGCCAGCAGTCCTACAGGGAACACTGAAGCTTTCTTT.

The CDR3 spells CASTSSPGMNTEAFF. In nucleotides, the CDR3 is TGCGCCAGCACTTCAAGCCCGGGGATGAACACTGAAGCTTTCTTT. The J gene is TRBJ1-1, the V gene TRBV5-1, with D hard to call. The V gene lost 6 bases and the J gene lost 0 bases, with 15 bases spanning the gap. Germline assignment: CDR1 SGHRS and CDR2 YFSETQ. The CDR3 sequence is 15 residues long.

This clone appeared a few times. The rearrangement uses TRBV5-6 and TRBJ2-2; 12 bases agree with TRBD2. V shed 6 bases and J 6 bases; nucleotides not matched to a gene: 0. This CDR3 is 13 amino acids long. Germline lookup yields CDR1 SGHDT and CDR2 YYEEEE. CDR3 bases: TGTGCCAGCACTAGCGGGAGGGCCGGGGAGCTGTTTTTT. It translates to CASTSGRAGELFF.

The J gene is TRBJ2-7, the V gene TRBV11-2; 10 bases map to TRBD2. The germline V gene encodes CDR1 SGHAT and CDR2 FQNNGV. V gave up 5 bases and J gave up 9 bases; unmatched junction bases: 10. This CDR3 contains 14 residues. CDR3 loop: CASSRTSGLWGQYF. The CDR3 region has the DNA TGTGCCAGCAGCCGGACTAGCGGACTATGGGGGCAGTACTTC.

This chain links TRBV29-1 with TRBJ2-5; a possible D gene is TRBD2 (5 bases). In germline, CDR1 is SQVTM, CDR2 ANQGSEA. The CDR3 length is 12 residues. CDR3 in amino acids: CSGRRDQETQYF. Written as DNA, the CDR3 is TGCAGTGGTAGGCGGGACCAAGAGACCCAGTACTTC.

This clone was counted a single time. The V call is TRBV27, the J call TRBJ1-5; no clear D. Looked up from germline, CDR1 is MNHEY and CDR2 is SMNVEV (reference sequence). The V end was cut by 6 bases, the J end by 3 bases, with 15 bases between. This CDR3 has 15 residues. CDR3 nucleotides: TGTGCCAGCAGCCTTGACGGGCGACCCAATCAGCCCCAGCATTTT. Translating it yields CASSLDGRPNQPQHF.

The rearrangement joins TRBV5-1 to TRBJ2-7; D remains ambiguous. CDR1 SGHRS and CDR2 YFSETQ come from the germline V gene. This CDR3 is built from 13 residues. V was pared by 4 bases and J by 3 bases, with 11 bases between. CDR3: CASSQQELYEQYF. The CDR3 region has the DNA TGCGCCAGCAGCCAACAAGAACTCTACGAGCAGTACTTC.

The V call is TRBV28, the J call TRBJ2-7, with 8 positions matching TRBD1. The germline V gene has CDR1 MDHEN and CDR2 SYDVKM. This CDR3 has 16 residues. V shed 5 bases and J 1 base; nucleotides not matched to a gene: 10. CDR3 in DNA: TGTGCCAGCAGTCTTCTACCGGGACAGGCGTCCTACGAGCAGTACTTC. Protein product: CASSLLPGQASYEQYF.

The chain links TRBV11-2 to TRBJ1-2, with D uncertain. V gave up 5 bases and J gave up 8 bases, with 21 bases separating them. Germline V CDR1 and CDR2: SGHAT, FQNNGV. The CDR3 totals 15 residues. The CDR3 here is CASSPQSLGYWGYTF. The DNA for the CDR3 is TGTGCCAGCAGCCCACAAAGCCTCGGGTATTGGGGCTACACCTTC.

The chain employs TRBV10-1 and TRBJ2-3, with D possibly being TRBD1 (6 bases). Looked up from germline, CDR1 is WNHNN and CDR2 is SYGVQD (reference sequence). V lost 5 bases and J lost 3, with 12 bases in between. CDR3 length: 14 residues. In DNA, the CDR3 is TGCGCCAGCAGTAGGGACATTACAACAGATACGCAGTATTTT. This translates into CASSRDITTDTQYF.

With respect to this clone: The same CDR3 also results from other DNA sequences found in this sample. This chain joins TRBV9 and TRBJ2-5; possible D gene TRBD1, 7 bases. Trimming took 3 bases from V and 1 from J, leaving 10 bases between them. CDR1 is SGDLS and CDR2 is YYNGEE in the germline V gene. The CDR3 totals 14 residues. CDR3 nucleotides: TGTGCCAGCAGCGCAGGGGGGTCCCAAGAGACCCAGTACTTC. This sequence encodes CASSAGGSQETQYF. Complete variable domain (other parts from reference TRBV9 and TRBJ2-5): DSGVTQTPKHLITATGQRVTLRCSPRSGDLSVYWYQQSLDQGLQFLIQYYNGEERAKGNILERFSAQQFPDLHSELNLSSLELGDSALYFCASSAGGSQETQYFGPGTRLLVL.

J is TRBJ2-1 and V is TRBV28; 7 nucleotides match TRBD2. V lost 3 bases to trimming and J lost 4 bases; unmatched junction nucleotides: 6. Germline CDR1 is MDHEN and CDR2 is SYDVKM. The CDR3 is made up of 15 amino acids. The CDR3 reads CASSFAGELYNEQFF. The CDR3, as DNA: TGTGCCAGCAGTTTTGCGGGGGAACTTTACAATGAGCAGTTCTTC.

The chain has TRBV7-3 and TRBJ2-2, with D maybe TRBD2 (6 bases). CDR1 is SGHTA, CDR2 FQGTGA, per germline. The CDR3 contains 15 residues. V was clipped by 5 bases and J by 7 bases, with 17 bases between them. CDR3: CASSPRPGEGGELFF. Written as DNA, the CDR3 is TGTGCCAGCAGCCCCCGCCCGGGAGAGGGCGGGGAGCTGTTTTTT.

This clone was recorded once. The rearrangement links TRBV7-9 to TRBJ1-3, with 7 bases matching TRBD1. With 1 base clipped from V and 3 bases from J, the junction kept 9 bases outside the gene matches. This CDR3 comprises 17 residues. CDR1 and CDR2 (germline): SEHNR, FQNEAQ (reference sequence). This CDR3 is CASSLVCGGGDGNTIYF. In DNA, the CDR3 is TGTGCCAGCAGCTTAGTGTGTGGAGGGGGCGATGGAAACACCATATATTTT.

The chain employs TRBV18 and TRBJ2-2, with D possibly being TRBD1 (6 bases). The CDR3 covers 15 residues. Germline V gives CDR1 KGHSH, CDR2 LQKENI. The ends were cut back, 3 bases at V and 0 bases at J, with 8 bases in the middle. DNA for the CDR3: TGTGCCAGCTCACCCAGGGGATCGAACACCGGGGAGCTGTTTTTT. This translates into CASSPRGSNTGELFF.

This clone was observed once. The chain is built from TRBV4-2 and TRBJ2-7, with TRBD2 matching over 8 bases. Trimming took 0 bases from V and 5 from J; bases not matched to a gene: 6. The CDR3 contains 15 residues. CDR1 LGHNA and CDR2 YNFKEQ come from the germline V gene. CDR3 nucleotide sequence: TGTGCCAGCAGCCAAGATCCCGGGACTAGGGACGAGCAGTACTTC. Translating gives CASSQDPGTRDEQYF.

The chain employs TRBV28 and TRBJ2-5; 12 positions agree with TRBD2. The CDR3 contains 15 residues. V was clipped by 6 bases and J by 4 bases; unmatched bases: 6. The germline CDR1 and CDR2 sequences are MDHEN and SYDVKM. Written as DNA, the CDR3 is TGTGCCAGCAGCCCCGGACTAGCGGGATCAGAGACCCAGTACTTC. The encoded protein is CASSPGLAGSETQYF.

The V call is TRBV5-1, the J call TRBJ2-7; D gene uncertain. Between the trimmed V and J ends, which lost 4 bases and 3 bases, there was a span of 17 bases. The CDR3 totals 15 residues. The germline V gene has CDR1 SGHRS and CDR2 YFSETQ. The CDR3 nucleotides read TGCGCCAGCAGCCCGAACTCGGCAGCTGTCTACGAGCAGTACTTC. The encoded protein is CASSPNSAAVYEQYF. The entire variable domain, with the rest obtained from reference TRBV5-1 and TRBJ2-7, is as follows: KAGVTQTPRYLIKTRGQQVTLSCSPISGHRSVSWYQQTPGQGLQFLFEYFSETQRNKGNFPGRFSGRQFSNSRSEMNVSTLELGDSALYLCASSPNSAAVYEQYFGPGTRLTVT.

The chain links TRBV5-8 to TRBJ1-1; TRBD1 agrees at 7 bases. The CDR3 has 14 residues. Germline V CDR1 and CDR2: SGHTS, YDEGEE. V trimming: 5 bases; J trimming: 4 bases; junction bases outside the gene matches: 8. The CDR3 bases are TGTGCCAGCAGGGAACAGGGGTGGGTCACTGAAGCTTTCTTT. Protein product: CASREQGWVTEAFF.

The J gene is TRBJ2-7, the V gene TRBV7-9; TRBD2 matches 11 bases. J gave up 4 bases and V 5 bases, and 7 bases lay outside the gene matches. Germline loops: CDR1 SEHNR, CDR2 FQNEAQ (reference sequence). The CDR3 extends over 15 amino acids. The CDR3 DNA sequence: TGTGCCAGCAGCGTTGGGACTAGCGGAGGATACGAGCAGTACTTC. It specifies CASSVGTSGGYEQYF.